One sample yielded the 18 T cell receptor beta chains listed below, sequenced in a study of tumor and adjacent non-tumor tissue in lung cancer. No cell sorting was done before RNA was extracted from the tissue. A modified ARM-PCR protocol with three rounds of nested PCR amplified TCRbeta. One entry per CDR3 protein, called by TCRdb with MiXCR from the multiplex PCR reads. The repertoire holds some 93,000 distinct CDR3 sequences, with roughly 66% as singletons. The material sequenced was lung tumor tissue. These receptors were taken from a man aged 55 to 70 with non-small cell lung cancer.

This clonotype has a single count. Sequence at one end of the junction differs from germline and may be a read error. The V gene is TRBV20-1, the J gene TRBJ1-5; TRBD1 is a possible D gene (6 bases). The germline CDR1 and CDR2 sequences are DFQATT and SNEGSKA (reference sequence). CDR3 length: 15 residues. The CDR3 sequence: CSAGTGFVGNEPQHF. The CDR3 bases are TGCAGTGCTGGCACAGGGTTTGTTGGCAATGAGCCCCAGCATTTT.

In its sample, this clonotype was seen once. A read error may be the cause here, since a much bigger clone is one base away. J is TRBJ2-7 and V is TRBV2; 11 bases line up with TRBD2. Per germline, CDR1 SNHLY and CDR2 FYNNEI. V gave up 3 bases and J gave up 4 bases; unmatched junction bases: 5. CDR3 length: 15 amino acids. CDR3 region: CASSERSSGGYEQYF. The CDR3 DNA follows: TGTGCCAGCAGTGAGCGGTCTAGCGGGGGGTACGAGCAGTACTTC.

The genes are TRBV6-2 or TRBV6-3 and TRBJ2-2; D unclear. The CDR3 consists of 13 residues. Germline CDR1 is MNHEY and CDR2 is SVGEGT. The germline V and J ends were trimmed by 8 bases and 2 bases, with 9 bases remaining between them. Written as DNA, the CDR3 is TGTGCCAGCGGCAGAATTAACACCGGGGAGCTGTTTTTT. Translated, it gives CASGRINTGELFF.

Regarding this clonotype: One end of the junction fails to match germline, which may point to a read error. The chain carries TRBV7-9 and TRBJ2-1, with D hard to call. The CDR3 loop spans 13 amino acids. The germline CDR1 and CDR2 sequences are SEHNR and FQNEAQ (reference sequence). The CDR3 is CASQETSANEQLF. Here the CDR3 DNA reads TGTGCCAGCCAGGAGACTTCCGCCAATGAGCAGCTCTTC.

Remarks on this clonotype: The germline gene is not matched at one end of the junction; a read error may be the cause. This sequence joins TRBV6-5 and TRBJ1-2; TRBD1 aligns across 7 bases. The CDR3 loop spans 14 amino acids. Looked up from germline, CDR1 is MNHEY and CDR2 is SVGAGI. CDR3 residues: CASSYGQANYGYIF. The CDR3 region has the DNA TGTGCCAGTAGTTACGGACAGGCTAACTATGGCTACATCTTT.

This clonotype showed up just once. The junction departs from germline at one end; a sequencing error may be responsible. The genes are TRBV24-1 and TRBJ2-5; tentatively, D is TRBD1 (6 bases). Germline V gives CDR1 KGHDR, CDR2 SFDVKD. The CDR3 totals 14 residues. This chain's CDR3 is CATSDRTVGETQCF. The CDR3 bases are TGTGCCACCAGTGACAGGACAGTGGGTGAGACCCAGTGCTTC.

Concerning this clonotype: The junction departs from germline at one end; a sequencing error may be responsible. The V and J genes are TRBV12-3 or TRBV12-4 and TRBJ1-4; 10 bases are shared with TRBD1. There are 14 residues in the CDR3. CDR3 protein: CVSSHPTGGEKLFF. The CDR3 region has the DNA TGTGTCAGCAGCCACCCGACAGGGGGCGAAAAACTGTTTTTT.

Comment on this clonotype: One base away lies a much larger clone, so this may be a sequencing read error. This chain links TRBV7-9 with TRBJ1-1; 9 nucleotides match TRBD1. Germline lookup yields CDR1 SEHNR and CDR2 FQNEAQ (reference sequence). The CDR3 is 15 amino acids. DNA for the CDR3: TGTGCCAGCAGCCTATACAGGGGGCTTGGTACTGAAACTTTCTTT. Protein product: CASSLYRGLGTETFF.

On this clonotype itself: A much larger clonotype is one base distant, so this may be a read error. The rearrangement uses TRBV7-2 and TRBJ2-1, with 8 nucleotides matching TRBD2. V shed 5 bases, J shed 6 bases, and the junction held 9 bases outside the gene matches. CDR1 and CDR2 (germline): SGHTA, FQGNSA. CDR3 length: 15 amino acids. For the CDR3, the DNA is TGTGCCAGCAGCCCCGGACAAGCGGGGGCCAATGAGCAGTTCTTC. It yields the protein CASSPGQAGANEQFF.

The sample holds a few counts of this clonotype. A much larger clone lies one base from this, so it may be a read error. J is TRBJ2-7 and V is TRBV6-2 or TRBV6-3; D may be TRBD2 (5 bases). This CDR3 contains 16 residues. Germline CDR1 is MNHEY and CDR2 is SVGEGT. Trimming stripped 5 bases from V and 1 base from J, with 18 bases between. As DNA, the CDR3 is TGTGCCAGCAGTCCCCGGGATAACGGCAGGTCCTACGAGCAGTACTTC. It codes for CASSPRDNGRSYEQYF.

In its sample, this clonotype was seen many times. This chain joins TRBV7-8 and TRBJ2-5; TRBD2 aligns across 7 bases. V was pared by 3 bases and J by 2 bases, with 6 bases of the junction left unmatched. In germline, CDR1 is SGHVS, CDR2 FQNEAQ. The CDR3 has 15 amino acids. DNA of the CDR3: TGTGCCAGCAGCTTGGGCGCCGGGGGGCAAGAGACCCAGTACTTC. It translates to CASSLGAGGQETQYF.

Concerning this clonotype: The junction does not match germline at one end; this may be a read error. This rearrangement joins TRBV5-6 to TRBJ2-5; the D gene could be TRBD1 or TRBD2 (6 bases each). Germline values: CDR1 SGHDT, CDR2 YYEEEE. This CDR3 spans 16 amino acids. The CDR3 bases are TGTGCCAGCAGCCGAGGGGGGCAGCGCTACCAAGAGACCGAGTACTTC. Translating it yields CASSRGGQRYQETEYF.

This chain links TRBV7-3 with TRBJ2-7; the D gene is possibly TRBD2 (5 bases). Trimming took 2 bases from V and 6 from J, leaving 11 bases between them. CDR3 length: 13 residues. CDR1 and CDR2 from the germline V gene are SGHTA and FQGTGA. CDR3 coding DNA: TGTGCCAGCAGCTTAGAGGGTCGTCTCGAGCAGTACTTC. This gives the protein CASSLEGRLEQYF.

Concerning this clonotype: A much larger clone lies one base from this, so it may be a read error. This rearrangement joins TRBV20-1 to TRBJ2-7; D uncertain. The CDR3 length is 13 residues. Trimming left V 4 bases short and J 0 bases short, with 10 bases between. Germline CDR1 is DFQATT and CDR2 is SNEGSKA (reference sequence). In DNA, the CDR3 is TGCAGTGCTACAGCAGATTACTCCTACGAGCAGTACTTC. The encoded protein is CSATADYSYEQYF.

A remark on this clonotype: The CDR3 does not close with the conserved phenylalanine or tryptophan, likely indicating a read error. CDR3 bases: TGTGCCAGCAGTTACTCGTTAGCGGTGGGGCTGGTTGAGCAGTTCTTA. The encoded protein is CASSYSLAVGLVEQFL. The chain combines TRBV6-2 or TRBV6-3 with TRBJ2-1; weak D call: TRBD2 (6 bases). Per germline, CDR1 MNHEY and CDR2 SVGEGT. The CDR3 runs to 16 residues. Trimming stripped 0 bases from V and 9 bases from J, with 18 bases between.

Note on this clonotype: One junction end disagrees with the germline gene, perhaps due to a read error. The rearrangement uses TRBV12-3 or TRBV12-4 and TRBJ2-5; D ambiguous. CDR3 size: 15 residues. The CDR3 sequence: CASSLGWRHGKTQYF. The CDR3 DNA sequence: TGTGCCAGCAGTTTGGGATGGAGACATGGAAAGACACAGTACTTC.

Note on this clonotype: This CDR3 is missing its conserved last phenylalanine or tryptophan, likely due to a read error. The CDR3 region has the DNA TGTGCCAGCAGTTACTCGATACCGGGGACGCCGGGGTGCAATGAGCAGTTCTTA. It encodes CASSYSIPGTPGCNEQFL. The chain has TRBV6-5 and TRBJ2-1; D is perhaps TRBD1 or TRBD2 (5 bases each). The germline V gene has CDR1 MNHEY and CDR2 SVGAGI. Trimming cost V 0 bases and J 6 bases, with 21 bases left between them. There are 18 residues in the CDR3.

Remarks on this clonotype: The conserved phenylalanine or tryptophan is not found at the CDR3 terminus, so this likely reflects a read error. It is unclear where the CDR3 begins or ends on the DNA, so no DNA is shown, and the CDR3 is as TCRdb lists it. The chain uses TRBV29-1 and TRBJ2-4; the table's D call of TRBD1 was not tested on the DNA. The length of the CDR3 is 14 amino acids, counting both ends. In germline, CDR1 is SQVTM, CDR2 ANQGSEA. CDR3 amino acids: CSVSAGVAKNIKYS.